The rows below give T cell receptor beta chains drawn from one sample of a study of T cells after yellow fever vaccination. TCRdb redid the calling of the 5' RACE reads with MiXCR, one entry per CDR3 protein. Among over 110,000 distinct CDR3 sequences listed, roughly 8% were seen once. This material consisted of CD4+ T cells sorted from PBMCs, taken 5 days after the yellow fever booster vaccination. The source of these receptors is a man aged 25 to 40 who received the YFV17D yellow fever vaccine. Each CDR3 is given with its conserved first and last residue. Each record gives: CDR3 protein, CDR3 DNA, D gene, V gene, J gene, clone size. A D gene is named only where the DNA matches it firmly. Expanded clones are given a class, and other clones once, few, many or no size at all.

CDR3: CSPRDRVNPYEQYF; DNA: TGCAGTCCTCGGGACAGGGTTAACCCCTACGAGCAGTACTTC; D: TRBD1; V: TRBV20-1; J: TRBJ2-7; size: few
CDR3: CAISAGTGAHSGANVLTF; DNA: TGTGCCATCAGTGCTGGGACAGGGGCCCACTCTGGGGCCAACGTCCTGACTTTC; D: TRBD1; V: TRBV10-3; J: TRBJ2-6; size: many
CDR3: CASTHGTGRTGELFF; DNA: TGTGCCAGCACTCACGGGACAGGGCGAACCGGGGAGCTGTTTTTT; D: TRBD1; V: TRBV12-3/TRBV12-4; J: TRBJ2-2; size: many
CDR3: CASSYRTGANTGELFF; DNA: TGTGCCAGCAGTTACCGGACAGGGGCCAACACCGGGGAGCTGTTTTTT; D: TRBD1; V: TRBV6-5; J: TRBJ2-2; size: many
CDR3: CASSQSGQATYGYTF; DNA: TGTGCCAGCAGTCAATCGGGACAGGCGACCTATGGCTACACCTTC; D: TRBD1; V: TRBV12-3/TRBV12-4; J: TRBJ1-2; size: .
CDR3: CASRRLEDLGEQFF; DNA: TGTGCCAGCAGAAGACTAGAAGATTTAGGTGAGCAGTTCTTC; D: .; V: TRBV6-1; J: TRBJ2-1; size: many
CDR3: CASSVGESYRLGSPLHF; DNA: TGTGCCAGCAGCGTCGGGGAAAGCTACAGGCTCGGTTCACCCCTCCACTTT; D: .; V: TRBV9; J: TRBJ1-6; size: many
CDR3: CSGTDLPSVGYNEQFF; DNA: TGCAGTGGGACAGATCTTCCGTCGGTCGGCTACAATGAGCAGTTCTTC; D: .; V: TRBV20-1; J: TRBJ2-1; size: many
CDR3: CASSQRGGDEQFF; DNA: TGTGCCAGCAGCCAGAGGGGGGGCGATGAGCAGTTCTTC; D: .; V: TRBV7-2; J: TRBJ2-1; size: many
CDR3: CASHRVGTEAFF; DNA: TGTGCTAGTCACCGGGTGGGCACTGAAGCTTTCTTT; D: .; V: TRBV12-5; J: TRBJ1-1; size: many
CDR3: CASSPGAGEGGELFF; DNA: TGTGCCAGCAGCCCTGGGGCAGGGGAAGGCGGGGAGCTGTTTTTT; D: .; V: TRBV12-3/TRBV12-4; J: TRBJ2-2; size: many
CDR3: CASSQASGHTDTQYF; DNA: TGCGCCAGCAGTCAAGCTAGCGGACACACAGATACGCAGTATTTT; D: TRBD2; V: TRBV10-2; J: TRBJ2-3; size: many
CDR3: CASRRGGGSQNTGELFF; DNA: TGTGCCAGCAGAAGAGGTGGCGGGAGTCAGAACACCGGGGAGCTGTTTTTT; D: TRBD2; V: TRBV7-2; J: TRBJ2-2; size: many
CDR3: CASSRDLGEQFF; DNA: TGTGCCAGCAGTCGGGACTTAGGTGAGCAGTTCTTC; D: .; V: TRBV12-3/TRBV12-4; J: TRBJ2-1; size: many
CDR3: CASSQSLRPYEQYF; DNA: TGTGCCAGCAGCCAAAGTTTGCGGCCCTACGAGCAGTACTTC; D: .; V: TRBV3-1; J: TRBJ2-7; size: many
CDR3: CASSERERSFF; DNA: TGTGCCAGCAGTGAGCGGGAGAGGTCGTTCTTC; D: TRBD2; V: TRBV6-5; J: TRBJ2-1; size: many
CDR3: CASRPDMRIQETQYF; DNA: TGTGCCAGCAGACCCGACATGAGAATCCAAGAGACCCAGTACTTC; D: .; V: TRBV12-3/TRBV12-4; J: TRBJ2-5; size: many
CDR3: CASSRGTTYEQYF; DNA: TGTGCCAGCAGCCGGGGCACAACCTACGAGCAGTACTTC; D: .; V: TRBV3-1; J: TRBJ2-7; size: many
CDR3: CSASPPGQGYEQYF; DNA: TGCAGTGCTTCACCTCCGGGACAGGGCTACGAGCAGTACTTC; D: TRBD1; V: TRBV20-1; J: TRBJ2-7; size: many
CDR3: CASSWTGTRGINEQFF; DNA: TGTGCCAGCAGCTGGACCGGGACTAGGGGTATCAATGAGCAGTTCTTC; D: TRBD2; V: TRBV7-2; J: TRBJ2-1; size: many
CDR3: CSARDRRLAGAGSYNEQFF; DNA: TGCAGTGCTAGAGATAGGAGACTAGCGGGAGCGGGCTCCTACAATGAGCAGTTCTTC; D: TRBD2; V: TRBV20-1; J: TRBJ2-1; size: many
CDR3: CASSSGMSYNEQFF; DNA: TGCGCCAGCAGCTCTGGGATGTCCTACAATGAGCAGTTCTTC; D: .; V: TRBV5-1; J: TRBJ2-1; size: many
CDR3: CASTSDPAQETQYF; DNA: TGTGCCAGTACCAGTGATCCGGCCCAAGAGACCCAGTACTTC; D: .; V: TRBV19; J: TRBJ2-5; size: many
CDR3: CASVADSYEQYF; DNA: TGTGCCAGTGTGGCAGATTCCTACGAGCAGTACTTC; D: .; V: TRBV7-9; J: TRBJ2-7; size: many
CDR3: CASSLEGGAYSPLHF; DNA: TGTGCCAGCAGCTTGGAAGGGGGCGCATATTCACCCCTCCACTTT; D: TRBD1; V: TRBV5-5; J: TRBJ1-6; size: many
CDR3: CASSVYNQPQHF; DNA: TGTGCCAGCAGCGTATACAATCAGCCCCAGCATTTT; D: .; V: TRBV7-2; J: TRBJ1-5; size: many
CDR3: CSASGESQYF; DNA: TGCAGTGCTAGTGGCGAGAGCCAGTACTTC; D: .; V: TRBV20-1; J: TRBJ2-5; size: .
CDR3: CASSSTSGGPDTQYF; DNA: TGTGCCAGCAGTTCGACTAGCGGGGGGCCAGATACGCAGTATTTT; D: TRBD2; V: TRBV12-3/TRBV12-4; J: TRBJ2-3; size: many
CDR3: CASSLDAGAQYF; DNA: TGCGCCAGCAGTCTGGACGCGGGAGCGCAGTATTTT; D: TRBD2; V: TRBV10-1; J: TRBJ2-3; size: many